A single sample is the source of the 28 T cell receptor beta chains below, sequenced in a study of CD8+CD57+ T cells in acquired aplastic anemia. TCR beta VDJ and CDR3 were profiled, and genomic DNA was the template. TCRdb re-called the reads through MiXCR, storing one row per CDR3 protein. The sample holds under 200,000 distinct CDR3 sequences; around 48% are singletons and the top ten take about 3%. Individuals selected for sequencing had exhibited CD8+CD57+ cell expansion on flow cytometry. The sequencing input was sorted CD4+, CD8+, or CD8+CD57+ T cells (not recorded which) from PBMCs. These receptors were obtained from a human donor with aplastic anemia.

Concerning this clonotype: Sequence at one end of the junction differs from germline and may be a read error. V and J are TRBV20-1 and TRBJ1-5, with 7 bases identical to TRBD1. CDR1 DFQATT and CDR2 SNEGSKA come from the germline V gene (reference sequence). This CDR3 contains 16 residues. The DNA for the CDR3 is TGCAGTGCTAGAGTAAGGGGGCGCGGGAGCAGTCAGCCCCAGCATTTT. This translates into CSARVRGRGSSQPQHF.

This clonotype came up many times. The J gene is TRBJ1-2, the V gene TRBV7-2; 8 bases fit TRBD1. CDR1 SGHTA and CDR2 FQGNSA come from the germline V gene. The CDR3 spans 15 residues. J gave up 7 bases and V 0 bases, and 7 bases lay outside the gene matches. Written as DNA, the CDR3 is TGTGCCAGCAGCTTAGCGACAGGGGCTTTGAGTGGCTACACCTTC. It codes for CASSLATGALSGYTF.

The CDR3 sequence is CASSKQGAEETQYF. CDR3 bases: TGTGCCAGCAGCAAACAGGGGGCCGAGGAGACCCAGTACTTC. This chain joins TRBV7-9 and TRBJ2-5; 9 bases match TRBD1. This CDR3 is 14 amino acids long. CDR1 and CDR2 from the germline V gene are SEHNR and FQNEAQ (reference sequence). Losses at the gene ends were 5 bases for V and 5 bases for J; bases not matched to a gene: 6.

Comment on this clonotype: At one end the junction does not follow the germline gene, possibly because of a read error. V is TRBV5-1 and J is TRBJ1-1; no clear D gene. CDR3 length equals 16 residues. The germline V gene encodes CDR1 SGHRS and CDR2 YFSETQ. The CDR3 DNA is TGCGCCAGCAGCTTGGCCGTTAACGAGGGCACCACTGAGGCTTCCTTT. Encoded protein: CASSLAVNEGTTEASF.

The genes are TRBV14 and TRBJ2-1; no firm D call. V was shortened by 3 bases and J by 8 bases, with 11 bases between the two germline ends. The germline V gene encodes CDR1 SGHDN and CDR2 FVKESK. CDR3 length equals 13 residues. The CDR3 loop reads CASSQLVSDEQFF. The CDR3 coding sequence is TGTGCCAGCAGCCAGTTGGTTTCGGATGAGCAGTTCTTC.

This clonotype showed up just a few times. The chain is built from TRBV10-3 and TRBJ1-5, with D perhaps matching TRBD1 (5 bases). The germline V and J ends were trimmed by 3 bases and 2 bases, with 11 bases remaining between them. This CDR3 spans 15 amino acids. Germline CDR1 and CDR2: ENHRY and SYGVKD. This chain's CDR3 is CAISDGGVGNQPQHF. In DNA form, the CDR3 reads TGTGCCATCAGTGACGGAGGGGTTGGCAATCAGCCCCAGCATTTT.

The rearrangement joins TRBV27 to TRBJ1-4; tentative D call: TRBD1 (5 bases). In germline, CDR1 is MNHEY, CDR2 SMNVEV (reference sequence). This CDR3 contains 16 residues. V lost 1 base and J lost 7, with 16 bases in between. CDR3: CASSLFYVGQGEKLFF. Written as DNA, the CDR3 is TGTGCCAGCAGTTTATTTTATGTGGGGCAGGGTGAAAAACTGTTTTTT.

Ten or more counts support this clonotype. V usage is TRBV5-4 and J usage is TRBJ2-7, with D possibly called TRBD1 or TRBD2 (7 bases each). This CDR3 is 12 amino acids long. The germline V gene encodes CDR1 SGHNT and CDR2 YYREEE (reference sequence). V was shortened by 4 bases and J by 5 bases, with 10 bases between the two germline ends. The CDR3 DNA is TGTGCCAGCAGCCAGGGGGGGAACGAGCAGTACTTC. This translates into CASSQGGNEQYF.

This clonotype was observed many times. J is TRBJ2-5 and V is TRBV7-2; D is perhaps TRBD2 (5 bases). Germline lookup yields CDR1 SGHTA and CDR2 FQGNSA. CDR3 length: 14 residues. V was trimmed by 1 base and J by 2 bases, leaving 8 bases between them. CDR3 DNA: TGTGCCAGCAGCTTAGTAGCGCGACAAGAGACCCAGTACTTC. Residues: CASSLVARQETQYF. The complete variable domain, with remaining parts taken from reference TRBV7-2 and TRBJ2-5, reads GAGVSQSPSNKVTEKGKDVELRCDPISGHTALYWYRQSLGQGLEFLIYFQGNSAPDKSGLPSDRFSAERTGGSVSTLTIQRTQQEDSAVYLCASSLVARQETQYFGPGTRLLVL.

The gene calls are TRBV25-1 and TRBJ2-5; either TRBD1 or TRBD2 may supply D (7 bases each). The CDR3 length is 15 residues. Trimming left V 6 bases short and J 6 bases short, with 20 bases between. Germline V gene lookup returns CDR1 MGHDK and CDR2 SYGVNS. CDR3 bases: TGTGCCAGCAGGACGACAGGGAGGGGCGGGCAGACCCAGTACTTC. It codes for CASRTTGRGGQTQYF.

This clonotype was seen at least ten times. This sequence joins TRBV6-6 and TRBJ1-6; 8 bases are a match to TRBD1. The germline CDR1 and CDR2 sequences are MNHNY and SVGAGI (reference sequence). The CDR3 extends over 16 amino acids. V was clipped by 0 bases and J by 5 bases; unmatched bases: 3. The CDR3 is CASSYSRGPDNSPLHF. The CDR3 DNA sequence: TGTGCCAGCAGTTACTCCAGGGGGCCCGATAATTCACCCCTCCACTTT.

This clonotype occurred many times. This chain uses TRBV5-6 with TRBJ2-3, with TRBD1 matching over 10 bases. The V gene end was trimmed by 4 bases and the J gene end by 2 bases; junction bases not matched to a gene: 4. Germline V gene data show CDR1 as SGHDT and CDR2 as YYEEEE. The CDR3 contains 15 residues. The CDR3 bases are TGTGCCAGCAGCCTGGGGACAGGGGCCACAGATACGCAGTATTTT. It codes for CASSLGTGATDTQYF. Together with reference TRBV5-6 and TRBJ2-3, the CDR3 gives the full variable domain: DAGVTQSPTHLIKTRGQQVTLRCSPKSGHDTVSWYQQALGQGPQFIFQYYEEEERQRGNFPDRFSGHQFPNYSSELNVNALLLGDSALYLCASSLGTGATDTQYFGPGTRLTVL.

This clonotype showed up just a few times. The V gene is TRBV7-9, the J gene TRBJ2-7; D possibly corresponds to TRBD1 (6 bases). The CDR3 runs to 12 residues. V lost 1 base, J lost 6 bases, and 7 bases lay in between. CDR1 and CDR2 from the germline V gene are SEHNR and FQNEAQ (reference sequence). The CDR3: CASSLEGGEQYF. For the CDR3, the DNA is TGTGCCAGCAGCTTAGAAGGGGGCGAGCAGTACTTC.

This clonotype has only a few counts. This chain links TRBV4-1 with TRBJ1-3; D gene uncertain. CDR1 is MGHRA, CDR2 YSYEKL, per germline. Deletions cut 1 base from V and 0 bases from J, with 7 bases between. CDR3 length: 15 amino acids. CDR3 bases: TGCGCCAGCAGCCAAGGAGAGAACTCTGGAAACACCATATATTTT. Amino acids: CASSQGENSGNTIYF.

The V call is TRBV24-1, the J call TRBJ2-5; D is perhaps TRBD2 (6 bases). The CDR3 is made up of 16 amino acids. Germline V gene sequence: CDR1 KGHDR, CDR2 SFDVKD. V lost 0 bases and J 5 bases, leaving 15 bases between the germline ends. The DNA of the CDR3 is TGTGCCACCAGTGATTTGCACTATCCGGGGAGGGAGACCCAGTACTTC. It is translated as CATSDLHYPGRETQYF.

The rearrangement joins TRBV4-2 to TRBJ2-1; the D is unclear. Trimming removed 1 base at V and 0 bases at J, with 16 bases between. Per germline, CDR1 LGHNA and CDR2 YNFKEQ. There are 18 residues in the CDR3. The CDR3 DNA follows: TGTGCCAGCAGCCAAGGGCAAAGGGCAGCAAGCTCCTACAATGAGCAGTTCTTC. Amino acid sequence: CASSQGQRAASSYNEQFF.

A remark on this clonotype: A read error may produce the germline difference seen at one junction end. The genes are TRBV10-3 and TRBJ2-3, with 7 bases lining up with TRBD1. The CDR3 covers 14 residues. CDR1 and CDR2 from the germline V gene are ENHRY and SYGVKD. The CDR3 sequence is CAISTDRATDKQYF. Here the CDR3 DNA reads TGTGCCATCAGTACTGACAGGGCTACAGATAAGCAGTATTTT.

This clonotype was seen repeatedly, ten times or more. V and J are TRBV20-1 and TRBJ2-7; 7 nucleotides align to TRBD2. Germline-derived CDR1 and CDR2 are DFQATT and SNEGSKA (reference sequence). The CDR3 extends over 15 amino acids. V lost 0 bases and J lost 1; bases outside the gene matches: 6. CDR3: CSARDGGEPSYEQYF. In nucleotides, the CDR3 is TGCAGTGCTAGAGATGGGGGGGAACCATCCTACGAGCAGTACTTC.

This clonotype has just a few counts. An end of the junction differs from the germline gene, which may be a read error. The J gene is TRBJ1-1, the V gene TRBV27; 8 bases map to TRBD1. Per germline, CDR1 MNHEY and CDR2 SMNVEV (reference sequence). This CDR3 has 14 amino acids. CDR3 in DNA: TGTGCCAGCAGCCCTAGACAGGGGAACGCTGAAGCTTTCTTT. Translating gives CASSPRQGNAEAFF.

The chain employs TRBV19 and TRBJ1-1; D remains unclear. The V gene lost 10 bases and the J gene lost 8 bases, with 11 bases spanning the gap. Germline V lookup: CDR1 LNHDA, CDR2 SQIVND (reference sequence). This CDR3 is built from 10 residues. As DNA, the CDR3 is TGTGCCACGGGCCTTACGGAAGCTTTCTTT. Encoded protein: CATGLTEAFF.

This chain joins TRBV24-1 and TRBJ2-7, with 7 bases fitting TRBD1. This CDR3 is built from 12 residues. Trimming at V came to 9 bases and at J to 6 bases, leaving 7 bases not matched to a gene. Germline V gene lookup returns CDR1 KGHDR and CDR2 SFDVKD. CDR3: CATGGPGGEQYF. The CDR3 coding sequence is TGTGCCACCGGCGGGCCAGGGGGCGAGCAGTACTTC.

The gene calls are TRBV7-8 and TRBJ2-3; D is unclear. CDR3 length equals 12 residues. Between the trimmed V and J ends, which lost 4 bases and 5 bases, there was a span of 7 bases. Germline V gene sequence: CDR1 SGHVS, CDR2 FQNEAQ. For the CDR3, the DNA is TGTGCCAGCAGCTCCGCCCGAGATACGCAGTATTTT. This sequence encodes CASSSARDTQYF.

This clonotype was observed many times. The rearrangement uses TRBV6-1 and TRBJ2-1; a weak D match, TRBD1 (5 bases). Deletions cut 7 bases from V and 4 bases from J, with 14 bases between. The germline V gene encodes CDR1 MNHNS and CDR2 SASEGT. This CDR3 is built from 14 residues. As DNA, the CDR3 is TGTGCCAGCACCCTACAGCCAGGGTACAATGAGCAGTTCTTC. Translating gives CASTLQPGYNEQFF.

The chain carries TRBV20-1 and TRBJ1-1; D is unresolved. This CDR3 contains 12 residues. The V gene's germline CDR1 is DFQATT and CDR2 SNEGSKA (reference sequence). Trimming took off 4 bases at V and 3 bases at J, with 9 bases between the two ends. The CDR3 loop reads CSATFEYTEAFF. Here the CDR3 DNA reads TGCAGTGCTACTTTCGAGTACACTGAAGCTTTCTTT.

This clonotype was seen many times. This rearrangement joins TRBV12-3 or TRBV12-4 to TRBJ2-5; a possible D gene is TRBD2 (5 bases). V was cut by 8 bases and J by 4 bases, with 14 bases left in between. The CDR3 contains 13 residues. The CDR3 sequence: CASCTWAGETQYF. CDR3 DNA sequence: TGTGCCAGCTGTACCTGGGCGGGAGAGACCCAGTACTTC.

This clonotype appeared once. The chain couples TRBV20-1 to TRBJ1-2; D unclear. This CDR3 is built from 13 residues. V dropped 0 bases and J dropped 2 bases, with 7 bases sitting between them. Germline V gene sequence: CDR1 DFQATT, CDR2 SNEGSKA (reference sequence). As DNA, the CDR3 is TGCAGTGCTAGAGAAGGGAGGAACTATGGCTACACCTTC. Amino acid sequence: CSAREGRNYGYTF.

The chain combines TRBV24-1 with TRBJ2-3; D might be TRBD1 (6 bases). CDR1 and CDR2 from the germline V gene are KGHDR and SFDVKD. The CDR3 has 13 residues. Trimming shortened V by 5 bases and J by 3 bases, and 8 bases separated the two germline ends. CDR3 DNA: TGTGCCACCAGTGGGCAGGGGACAGATACGCAGTATTTT. Amino acids: CATSGQGTDTQYF.

In this sample, this clonotype turned up once. Given the absence of the conserved phenylalanine or tryptophan at the CDR3 end, a read error is likely. The chain recombines TRBV5-4 with TRBJ1-1; D not resolved. The CDR3 has 14 residues. The germline CDR1 and CDR2 sequences are SGHNT and YYREEE (reference sequence). Trimming removed 0 bases from V and 0 bases from J, with 6 bases in between. DNA of the CDR3: TGTGCCAGCAGCTTGGATGCGGTGAACACTGAAGCTTTCCTT. The encoded protein is CASSLDAVNTEAFL.